This T cell receptor beta chain originates from a study of pediatric ulcerative colitis. Each sample received Survey-level depth of up to 500,000 reads. Profiling relied on immunoSEQ multiplex PCR, and the TCRdb table lists in-frame clones only, not all of them. The sample has under 70,000 clones, over 70% seen once. Concerning this clone: The target antigen is unknown.

This CDR3 contains 12 residues. V was cut by 10 bases and J by 5 bases, with 14 bases left in between. Germline CDR1 is MDHEN and CDR2 is SYDVKM. Study-wide points: Clonal expansions reduced rectal repertoire diversity in acute severe colitis. Two rectal CDR3 clonotypes occurred in all ulcerative colitis patients.

The sample consisted of blood. This clonotype was sampled from a boy between 10 and 17 years old who was a control in a study of pediatric ulcerative colitis. This chain joins TRBV28 and TRBJ2-5; D possibly corresponds to TRBD2 (6 bases). CDR3 residues: CATVGEVETQYF. In DNA form, the CDR3 reads TGTGCCACTGTGGGGGAGGTTGAGACCCAGTACTTC.